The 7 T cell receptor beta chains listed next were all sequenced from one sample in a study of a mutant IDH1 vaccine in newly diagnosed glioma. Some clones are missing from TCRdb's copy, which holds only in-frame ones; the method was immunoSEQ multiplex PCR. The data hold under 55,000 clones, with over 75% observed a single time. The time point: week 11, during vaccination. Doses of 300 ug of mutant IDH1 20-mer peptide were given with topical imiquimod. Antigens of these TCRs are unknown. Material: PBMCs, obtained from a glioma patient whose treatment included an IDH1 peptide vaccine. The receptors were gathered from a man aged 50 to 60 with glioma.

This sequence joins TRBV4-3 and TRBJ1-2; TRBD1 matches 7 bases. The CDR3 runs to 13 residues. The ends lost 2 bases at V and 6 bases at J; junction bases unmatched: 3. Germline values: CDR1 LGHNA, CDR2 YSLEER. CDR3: CASSQQGENGYTF. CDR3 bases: TGCGCCAGCAGCCAACAGGGGGAGAATGGCTACACCTTC.

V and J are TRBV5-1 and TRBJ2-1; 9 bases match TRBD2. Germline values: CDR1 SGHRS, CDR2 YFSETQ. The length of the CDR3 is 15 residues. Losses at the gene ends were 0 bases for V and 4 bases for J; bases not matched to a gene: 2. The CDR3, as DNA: TGCGCCAGCAGCTTGGCTAGCGGGACTTACAATGAGCAGTTCTTC. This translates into CASSLASGTYNEQFF.

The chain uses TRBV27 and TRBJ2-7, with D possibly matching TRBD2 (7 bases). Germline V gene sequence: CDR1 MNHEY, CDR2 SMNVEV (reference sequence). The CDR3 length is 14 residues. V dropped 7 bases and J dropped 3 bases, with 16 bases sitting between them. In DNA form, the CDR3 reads TGTGCCAGCACCCTGACAGGCGGGAGCTACGAGCAGTACTTC. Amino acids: CASTLTGGSYEQYF.

CDR3: CASSQEDRGHYGYTF. The CDR3 bases are TGCGCCAGCAGCCAAGAAGACCGGGGCCACTATGGCTACACCTTC. The V and J genes are TRBV4-3 and TRBJ1-2, with a tentative D call TRBD1 (5 bases). The CDR3 has 15 amino acids. Germline V lookup: CDR1 LGHNA, CDR2 YSLEER. Trimming left V 0 bases short and J 3 bases short, with 11 bases between.

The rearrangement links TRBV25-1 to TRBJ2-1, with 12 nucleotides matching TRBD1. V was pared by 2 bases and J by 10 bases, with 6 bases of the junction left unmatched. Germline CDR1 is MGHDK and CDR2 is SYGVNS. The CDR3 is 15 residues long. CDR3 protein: CASSEGGQGAREQFF. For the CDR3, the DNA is TGTGCCAGCAGTGAAGGGGGACAGGGGGCGCGGGAGCAGTTCTTC.

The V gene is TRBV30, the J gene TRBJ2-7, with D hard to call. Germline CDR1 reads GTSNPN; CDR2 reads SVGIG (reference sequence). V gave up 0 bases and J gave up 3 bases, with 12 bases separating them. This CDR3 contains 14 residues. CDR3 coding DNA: TGTGCCTGGAGTGTCCCTTTAGGGCACTACGAGCAGTACTTC. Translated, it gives CAWSVPLGHYEQYF.

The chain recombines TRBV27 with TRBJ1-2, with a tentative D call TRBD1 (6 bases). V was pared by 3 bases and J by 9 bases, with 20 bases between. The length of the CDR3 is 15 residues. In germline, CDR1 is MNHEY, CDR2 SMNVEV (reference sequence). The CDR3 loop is CASSLGERGIGSYTF. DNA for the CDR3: TGTGCCAGCAGTTTGGGTGAGAGGGGGATAGGGAGCTACACCTTC.